A single sample is the source of the 5 T cell receptor beta chains below, sequenced in a study of OX40 agonist ivuxolimab in advanced cancers. Generated by immunoSEQ multiplex PCR, the TCRdb table keeps only in-frame clones and is missing some. Counted here are tens of thousands of clones, approximately 83% occurring once; the ten biggest clones make up 0.53%. Here the sequenced sample was CD4+ or CD8+ T cells sorted from blood, taken in a trial of the OX40 agonist ivuxolimab. All receptors come from an adult with an advanced solid tumor such as melanoma, head and neck, liver or kidney cancer.

V gene TRBV5-1 combines with J gene TRBJ2-5; 7 nucleotides match TRBD2. The CDR3 loop spans 13 amino acids. Germline values: CDR1 SGHRS, CDR2 YFSETQ. V lost 5 bases and J lost 2; bases outside the gene matches: 3. Here the CDR3 DNA reads TGCGCCAGCAGGGTGGGAGGGCAAGAGACCCAGTACTTC. Translation: CASRVGGQETQYF. Variable domain in full (rest from reference TRBV5-1 and TRBJ2-5): KAGVTQTPRYLIKTRGQQVTLSCSPISGHRSVSWYQQTPGQGLQFLFEYFSETQRNKGNFPGRFSGRQFSNSRSEMNVSTLELGDSALYLCASRVGGQETQYFGPGTRLLVL.

The chain links TRBV7-2 to TRBJ2-5, with TRBD1 matching 9 bases. There are 15 residues in the CDR3. Germline CDR1 is SGHTA and CDR2 is FQGNSA. Losses at the gene ends were 3 bases for V and 5 bases for J; bases not matched to a gene: 7. CDR3 sequence reads: CASSFRTGEAETQYF. The CDR3 nucleotides read TGTGCCAGCAGCTTCCGGACAGGGGAGGCCGAGACCCAGTACTTC.

This clone was seen more than once but under ten times. The chain couples TRBV2 to TRBJ1-5; D is uncertain. V was cut by 1 base and J by 3 bases, with 7 bases left in between. This CDR3 has 14 amino acids. Germline CDR1 and CDR2: SNHLY and FYNNEI. The CDR3 nucleotides read TGTGCCAGCAGTGAAGGCTCCACCAATCAGCCCCAGCATTTT. Protein sequence: CASSEGSTNQPQHF.

This chain joins TRBV18 and TRBJ2-7; tentatively, D is TRBD1 (6 bases). The CDR3 consists of 13 residues. The V gene lost 2 bases and the J gene lost 3 bases, with 8 bases spanning the gap. Per the germline V gene, CDR1 is KGHSH and CDR2 is LQKENI. CDR3 region: CASSPEQGYEQYF. As DNA, the CDR3 is TGTGCCAGCTCACCAGAACAGGGCTACGAGCAGTACTTC. Supplemented by reference TRBV18 and TRBJ2-7, the full variable domain reads NAGVMQNPRHLVRRRGQEARLRCSPMKGHSHVYWYRQLPEEGLKFMVYLQKENIIDESGMPKERFSAEFPKEGPSILRIQQVVRGDSAAYFCASSPEQGYEQYFGPGTRLTVT.

V usage is TRBV30 and J usage is TRBJ1-5; 7 bases map to TRBD1. Unmatched junction bases numbered 5, after V lost 2 bases and J lost 4 bases. The CDR3 spans 14 residues. Germline loops: CDR1 GTSNPN, CDR2 SVGIG (reference sequence). The CDR3 nucleotides read TGTGCCTGGAGTCCAGGGGGGTGGAATCAGCCCCAGCATTTT. This translates into CAWSPGGWNQPQHF.